This T cell receptor (beta chain) was recovered during a study of blood T cell repertoires in COVID-19. About the study: Specimens from acute and convalescent COVID-19 originated in the United States, Italy and Spain. PBMCs, B-cell-depleted T cells, or T cells were the source of the cDNA or gDNA that made up the material.

From germline, CDR1 is SGHNT and CDR2 YYREEE (reference sequence). This CDR3 is built from 13 residues. Trimming shortened V by 4 bases and J by 4 bases, and 11 bases separated the two germline ends. In the authors' workflow: Reference gene primer amplification gave nucleated cell count estimates. Profiled with immunoSEQ multiplex PCR; TCRdb holds only in-frame clones, not every one. V and J calls and clone size are given by that table; D and trimming were obtained from the DNA. This table holds some 340,000 clones, 85% found once. The sequence derives from a woman in her late teens or twenties with acute or convalescent COVID-19. Material for sequencing was peripheral blood. The chain carries TRBV5-4 and TRBJ1-2; D is possibly TRBD1 (6 bases). CDR3 DNA sequence: TGTGCCAGCAGCACCTCAGGGGCCTATGGCTACACCTTC. Protein sequence: CASSTSGAYGYTF.